Given below is one TCR beta chain in context. The antigen is not known. Profiling relied on immunoSEQ multiplex PCR, and the TCRdb table lists in-frame clones only, not all of them. The table shows around 100,000 clones, with roughly 89% occurring only once. During the collection period, no donor immune events like infections were recorded. The data belong to a study of identifying expanded T cells in peripheral blood. The CDR3 is made up of 15 amino acids. V shed 0 bases and J shed 7 bases, with 11 bases lying between them. The germline gives CDR1 SGHRS, CDR2 YFSETQ. Study conclusions and caveats: Across healthy donors, higher total template counts meant significantly greater approximately two-week count variance. Differentially abundant clones: around 1.2 between replicates, around 17 at two to three weeks, less than 20 at four.

The V and J genes are TRBV5-1 and TRBJ1-6; D possibly corresponds to TRBD1 (5 bases). This receptor was obtained from a person aged 18 to 75 in good health. What was sequenced was blood. CDR3 residues: CASSLEVRGNSPLHF. CDR3 nucleotide sequence: TGCGCCAGCAGCTTGGAGGTTCGGGGCAATTCACCCCTCCACTTT.